A single sample is the source of the 2 T cell receptor beta chains below, sequenced in a study of cytomegalovirus exposure and HLA in healthy donors (dated by TCRdb to 2016 to 2017). The library was produced with the immunoSEQ multiplex PCR assay. A mixture of 60 forward primers for TCR Vbeta segments and 13 reverse primers for TCR Jbeta segments was used in the multiplex PCR. This is the immuneACCESS table as TCRdb keeps it, with only in-frame sequences that have V and J called. A part of the clones is gone; compared with another copy, unresolved V genes explain less than half, and the rest is unexplained. This sample's table has entries for about 210,000 clones. More than 0.75% of the sample belongs to the ten largest clones. The sequencing input was PBMCs. The source is a woman in her thirties in good health and CMV-seropositive.

V and J are TRBV19 and TRBJ2-2; 8 nucleotides match TRBD1. Germline V lookup: CDR1 LNHDA, CDR2 SQIVND (reference sequence). After removal of 6 bases from V and 4 bases from J, the junction contained 10 bases not matched to a gene. This CDR3 is 16 amino acids long. The CDR3 bases are TGTGCCAGTAGGCCCCGAGGACAGGGTGCCACCGGGGAGCTGTTTTTT. This codes for CASRPRGQGATGELFF.

The chain combines TRBV19 with TRBJ1-5, with 7 positions matching TRBD1. This CDR3 has 15 amino acids. CDR1 is LNHDA, CDR2 SQIVND, per germline (reference sequence). The V gene end was trimmed by 6 bases and the J gene end by 0 bases; junction bases not matched to a gene: 5. The CDR3 region is CASSRDRNSNQPQHF. The DNA of the CDR3 is TGTGCCAGTAGCCGGGACAGAAATAGCAATCAGCCCCAGCATTTT.